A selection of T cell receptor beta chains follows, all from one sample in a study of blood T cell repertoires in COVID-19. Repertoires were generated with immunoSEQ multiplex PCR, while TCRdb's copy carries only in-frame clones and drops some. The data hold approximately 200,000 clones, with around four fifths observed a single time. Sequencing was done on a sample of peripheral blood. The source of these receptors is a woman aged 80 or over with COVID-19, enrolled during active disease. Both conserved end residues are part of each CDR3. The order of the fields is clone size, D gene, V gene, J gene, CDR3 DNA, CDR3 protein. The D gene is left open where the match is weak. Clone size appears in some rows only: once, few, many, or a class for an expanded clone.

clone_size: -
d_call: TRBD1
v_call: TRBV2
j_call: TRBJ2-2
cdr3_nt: TGTGCCAGCAGCGCTGACAGGGTAAACACCGGGGAGCTGTTTTTT
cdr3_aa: CASSADRVNTGELFF

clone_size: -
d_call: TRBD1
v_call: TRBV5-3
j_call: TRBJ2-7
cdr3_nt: TGTGCCAGAAGCTTGGGACAGGGTAAGAAGGACGAGCAGTACTTC
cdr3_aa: CARSLGQGKKDEQYF

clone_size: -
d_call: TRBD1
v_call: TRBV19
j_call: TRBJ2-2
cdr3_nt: TGTGCCAGTACCGTACAGGGGCGACTTACCGGGGAGCTGTTTTTT
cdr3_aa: CASTVQGRLTGELFF

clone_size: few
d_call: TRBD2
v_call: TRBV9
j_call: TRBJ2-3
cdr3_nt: TGTGCCAGCAGCTTTGGGACTAGCGGGGGCACAGATACGCAGTATTTT
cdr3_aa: CASSFGTSGGTDTQYF

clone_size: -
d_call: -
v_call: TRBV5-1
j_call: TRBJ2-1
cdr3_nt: TGCGCCAGCAGCTTGGGGGAGCATGAGCAGTTCTTC
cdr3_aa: CASSLGEHEQFF

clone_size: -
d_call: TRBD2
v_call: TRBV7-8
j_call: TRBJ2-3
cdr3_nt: TGTGCCAGCGGGTTTAGCGGGGGGCGTGGAGATACGCAGTATTTT
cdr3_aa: CASGFSGGRGDTQYF

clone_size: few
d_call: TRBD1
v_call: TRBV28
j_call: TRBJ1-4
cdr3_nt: TGTGCCAGCAGTATAAGGGGGCCGTCGAATGCTCGCCTGTTTTTT
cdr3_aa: CASSIRGPSNARLFF

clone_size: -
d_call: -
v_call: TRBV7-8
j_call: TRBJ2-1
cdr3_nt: TGTGCCAGCAGCTTAGGGGCGGGGGCCACACGCTCCTACAATGAGCAGTTCTTC
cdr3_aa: CASSLGAGATRSYNEQFF

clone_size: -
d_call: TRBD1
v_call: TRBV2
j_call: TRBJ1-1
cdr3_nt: TGTGCCAGCAGTGAAAGAGGGGGCAGCATCTCCTGGATGAACACTGAAGCTTTCTTT
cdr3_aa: CASSERGGSISWMNTEAFF

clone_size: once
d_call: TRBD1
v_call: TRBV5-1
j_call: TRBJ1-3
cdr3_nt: TGCGCCAGCAGCCCGGGACAGCAGGGAAACACCATATATTTT
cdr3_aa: CASSPGQQGNTIYF

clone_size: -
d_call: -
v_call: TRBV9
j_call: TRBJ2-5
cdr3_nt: TGTGCCAGCAGCGTCGGGACAACCCAAGAGACCCAGTACTTC
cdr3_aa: CASSVGTTQETQYF

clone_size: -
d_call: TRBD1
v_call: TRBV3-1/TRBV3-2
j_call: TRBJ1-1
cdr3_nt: TGTGCCAGCAGCCCCCGGGACAGCCGGAACACTGAAGCTTTCTTT
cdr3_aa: CASSPRDSRNTEAFF

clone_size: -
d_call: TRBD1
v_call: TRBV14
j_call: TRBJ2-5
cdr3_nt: TGTGCCAGCAGCGAGCTTCGGGACAGCCAAGAGACCCAGTACTTC
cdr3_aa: CASSELRDSQETQYF

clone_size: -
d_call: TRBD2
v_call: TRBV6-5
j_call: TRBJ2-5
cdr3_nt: TGTGCCAGCAGTTACTCAAGCGGGGGGGCCCGGGAGACCCAGTACTTC
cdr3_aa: CASSYSSGGARETQYF